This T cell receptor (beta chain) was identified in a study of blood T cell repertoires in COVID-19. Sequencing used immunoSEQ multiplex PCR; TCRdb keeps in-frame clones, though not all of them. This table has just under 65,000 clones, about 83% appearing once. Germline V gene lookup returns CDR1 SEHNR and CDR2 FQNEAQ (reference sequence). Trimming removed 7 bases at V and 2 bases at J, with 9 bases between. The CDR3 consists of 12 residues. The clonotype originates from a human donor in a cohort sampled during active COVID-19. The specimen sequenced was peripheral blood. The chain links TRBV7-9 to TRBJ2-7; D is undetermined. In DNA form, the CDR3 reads TGTGCCAGCATGGGCCTTACCTACGAGCAGTACTTC. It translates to CASMGLTYEQYF.